One sample yielded the 14 T cell receptor beta chains listed below, sequenced in a study of blood T cell repertoires in COVID-19. Sequenced by immunoSEQ multiplex PCR; TCRdb stores in-frame clones only, minus some. The sample has approximately 170,000 clones, around 82% seen once. Sequencing input: peripheral blood. These receptors came from a woman of 80 years or more with acute or convalescent COVID-19.

The chain couples TRBV5-1 to TRBJ2-7, with 8 nucleotides matching TRBD1. CDR3 size: 14 residues. The germline V gene encodes CDR1 SGHRS and CDR2 YFSETQ. V was clipped by 1 base and J by 2 bases; unmatched bases: 2. CDR3 bases: TGCGCCAGCAGCTTGACAGGGGGAACCTACGAGCAGTACTTC. It is translated as CASSLTGGTYEQYF.

A few counts support this clone. This chain connects TRBV5-4 to TRBJ2-1; 11 nucleotides agree with TRBD1. Trimming took 5 bases from V and 6 from J; bases not matched to a gene: 16. The CDR3 spans 18 residues. Germline CDR1 and CDR2: SGHNT and YYREEE (reference sequence). CDR3 nucleotide sequence: TGTGCCAGCAGACGTCAACTTCTTCGGACAGGGGGCATCAATGAGCAGTTCTTC. Translating it yields CASRRQLLRTGGINEQFF. The whole variable domain, remainder taken from reference TRBV5-4 and TRBJ2-1, is ETGVTQSPTHLIKTRGQQVTLRCSSQSGHNTVSWYQQALGQGPQFIFQYYREEENGRGNFPPRFSGLQFPNYSSELNVNALELDDSALYLCASRRQLLRTGGINEQFFGPGTRLTVL.

The V gene is TRBV13, the J gene TRBJ1-2; TRBD1 is a possible D gene (5 bases). The CDR3 totals 16 residues. CDR1 is PRHDT, CDR2 FYEKMQ, per germline (reference sequence). Trimming removed 0 bases at V and 2 bases at J, with 13 bases between. The CDR3 protein is CASSLGRRQTNYGYTF. DNA for the CDR3: TGTGCCAGCAGCTTAGGACGGAGACAGACAAACTATGGCTACACCTTC.

The CDR3 here is CASSLQETQYF. In DNA form, the CDR3 reads TGTGCCAGCAGCCTCCAAGAGACCCAGTACTTC. J is TRBJ2-5 and V is TRBV7-9, with unresolved D. Germline assignment: CDR1 SEHNR and CDR2 FQNEAQ (reference sequence). Between the trimmed V and J ends, which lost 5 bases and 1 base, there was a span of 2 bases. CDR3 length: 11 amino acids.

The chain links TRBV30 to TRBJ2-7; TRBD1 matches 10 bases. CDR1 GTSNPN and CDR2 SVGIG come from the germline V gene (reference sequence). V gave up 7 bases and J gave up 2 bases; unmatched junction bases: 2. The CDR3 is made up of 12 amino acids. The CDR3 DNA sequence: TGTGCCTCGGGACAGGGGACCTACGAGCAGTACTTC. It translates to CASGQGTYEQYF.

The chain uses TRBV6-5 and TRBJ2-7; 11 nucleotides line up with TRBD1. Trimming removed 6 bases from V and 6 bases from J; junction bases left unmatched: 10. The CDR3 totals 15 residues. CDR1 is MNHEY and CDR2 is SVGAGI in the germline V gene. Written as DNA, the CDR3 is TGTGCCAGCAGCCCCCCACCAGGGACAGGGGGCGAGCAGTACTTC. This codes for CASSPPPGTGGEQYF.

This clone was seen only once. The chain joins TRBV4-1 to TRBJ2-7; the match to TRBD1 covers 10 bases. Germline CDR1 and CDR2: MGHRA and YSYEKL. V lost 4 bases to trimming and J lost 0 bases; unmatched junction nucleotides: 9. This CDR3 has 17 residues. The CDR3 DNA sequence: TGCGCCAGCAGCCTACGGACAGGGGGTGATAGCTCCTACGAGCAGTACTTC. Translated, it gives CASSLRTGGDSSYEQYF.

This clone was recorded a few times. V gene TRBV6-6 combines with J gene TRBJ1-4; 8 bases map to TRBD1. In germline, CDR1 is MNHNY, CDR2 SVGAGI (reference sequence). CDR3 length: 15 residues. J gave up 6 bases and V 5 bases, and 8 bases lay outside the gene matches. The CDR3 DNA follows: TGTGCCAGCAGTCTCCGGCAGACAGGGGATGAAAAACTGTTTTTT. Its protein is CASSLRQTGDEKLFF.

This chain connects TRBV5-5 to TRBJ2-1; possibly TRBD1 for D (6 bases). The V end lost 0 bases, the J end lost 3 bases, and 13 bases lay between the germline ends. The length of the CDR3 is 16 residues. Looked up from germline, CDR1 is SGHKS and CDR2 is YYEKEE (reference sequence). CDR3 sequence (DNA): TGTGCCAGCAGCTTGGCCCCGGGCAGGGGCTACAATGAGCAGTTCTTC. Protein product: CASSLAPGRGYNEQFF.

The chain uses TRBV27 and TRBJ2-1; D call uncertain. Trimming removed 3 bases from V and 4 bases from J, with 13 bases in between. CDR3 length: 15 amino acids. Germline lookup yields CDR1 MNHEY and CDR2 SMNVEV (reference sequence). The CDR3 is CASSFVPRAYNEQFF. As DNA, the CDR3 is TGTGCCAGCAGTTTCGTCCCCCGAGCTTACAATGAGCAGTTCTTC.

The chain carries TRBV7-3 and TRBJ2-1; TRBD1 aligns across 9 bases. Germline CDR1 SGHTA, CDR2 FQGTGA. Germline trimming cut 5 bases from V and 2 bases from J; bases unmatched to any gene: 4. This CDR3 has 15 amino acids. The DNA of the CDR3 is TGTGCCAGCAGCCGTGGACAGGGGCCCTACAATGAGCAGTTCTTC. Encoded protein: CASSRGQGPYNEQFF.

The chain joins TRBV30 to TRBJ1-1; D is undetermined. Germline loops: CDR1 GTSNPN, CDR2 SVGIG (reference sequence). The CDR3 runs to 12 residues. The V and J ends lost 3 bases and 1 base respectively, with 6 bases between them. CDR3 in DNA: TGTGCCTGGAGCCCTCCGAACACTGAAGCTTTCTTT. Its protein product is CAWSPPNTEAFF.

The chain links TRBV19 to TRBJ2-2; 13 nucleotides align to TRBD2. Germline V lookup: CDR1 LNHDA, CDR2 SQIVND (reference sequence). V was clipped by 1 base and J by 2 bases; unmatched bases: 1. The CDR3 has 17 amino acids. The CDR3 protein is CASSIGLAGGNTGELFF. The CDR3 DNA follows: TGTGCCAGTAGTATAGGACTAGCGGGGGGAAACACCGGGGAGCTGTTTTTT.

The CDR3 sequence is CASSEARTGRREKLFF. The CDR3 DNA sequence: TGTGCCAGCAGTGAAGCGAGGACAGGAAGACGGGAAAAACTGTTTTTT. The chain has TRBV2 and TRBJ1-4, with 7 nucleotides matching TRBD1. Trimming cost V 0 bases and J 8 bases; bases outside gene matches: 9. CDR1 and CDR2 from the germline V gene are SNHLY and FYNNEI. This CDR3 comprises 16 residues.